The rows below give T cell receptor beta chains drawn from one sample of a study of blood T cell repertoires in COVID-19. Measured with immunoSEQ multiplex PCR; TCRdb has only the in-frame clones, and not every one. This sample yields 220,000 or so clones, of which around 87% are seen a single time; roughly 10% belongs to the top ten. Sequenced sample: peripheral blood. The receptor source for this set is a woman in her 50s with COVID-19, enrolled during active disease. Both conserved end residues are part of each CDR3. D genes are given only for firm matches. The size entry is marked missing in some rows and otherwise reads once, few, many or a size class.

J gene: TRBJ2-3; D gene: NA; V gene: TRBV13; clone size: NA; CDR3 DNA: TGTGCCAGCAGATGGACAGCTCAAGGAGGAAGCACAGATACGCAGTATTTT; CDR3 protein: CASRWTAQGGSTDTQYF
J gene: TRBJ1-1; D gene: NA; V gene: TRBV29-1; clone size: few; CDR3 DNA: TGCAGCGTACGTAGATCCACTGAAGCTTTCTTT; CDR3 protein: CSVRRSTEAFF
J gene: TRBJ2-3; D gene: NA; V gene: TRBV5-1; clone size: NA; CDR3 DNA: TGCGCCAGCAGCTTCCAGGGCACAGATACGCAGTATTTT; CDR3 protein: CASSFQGTDTQYF
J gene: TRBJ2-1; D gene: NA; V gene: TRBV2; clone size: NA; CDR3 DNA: TGTGCCAGCAGTGATGACTACTCCTACAATGAGCAGTTCTTC; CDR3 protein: CASSDDYSYNEQFF
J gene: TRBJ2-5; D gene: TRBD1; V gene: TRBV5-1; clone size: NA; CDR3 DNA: TGCGCCAGCAACTTGGGACAGGGATACCAAGAGACCCAGTACTTC; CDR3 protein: CASNLGQGYQETQYF
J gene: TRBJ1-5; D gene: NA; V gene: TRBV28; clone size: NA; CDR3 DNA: TGTGCCAGCAGACAGGCGTTGAATCAGCCCCAGCATTTT; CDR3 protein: CASRQALNQPQHF
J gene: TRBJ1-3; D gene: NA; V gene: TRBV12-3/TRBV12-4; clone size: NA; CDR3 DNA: TGTGCCAGCAGGCATAGCTCTGGAAACACCATATATTTT; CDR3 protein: CASRHSSGNTIYF
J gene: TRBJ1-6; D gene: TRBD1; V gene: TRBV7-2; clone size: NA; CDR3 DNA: TGTGCCAGCAGCAACAGGGGGCGCAATTCACCCCTCCACTTT; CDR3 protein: CASSNRGRNSPLHF
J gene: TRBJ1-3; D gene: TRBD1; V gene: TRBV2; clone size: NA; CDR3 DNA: TGTGCCAGCAGTGGTGAAGTTGACAGGGGAGTGTCTGGAAACACCATATATTTT; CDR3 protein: CASSGEVDRGVSGNTIYF
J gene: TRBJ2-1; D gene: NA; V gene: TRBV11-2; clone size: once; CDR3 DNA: TGTGCCAGCAGATTTGACTATACTGTACAAAATGAGCAGTTCTTC; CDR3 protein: CASRFDYTVQNEQFF
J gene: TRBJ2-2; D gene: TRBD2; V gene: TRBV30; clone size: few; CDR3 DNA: TGTGCCTGGAGCCCCGGGGGGGTTGCCGGGGAGCTGTTTTTT; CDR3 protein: CAWSPGGVAGELFF
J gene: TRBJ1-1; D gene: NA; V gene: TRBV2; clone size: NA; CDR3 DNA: TGTGCCAGCAGCGGGACTGAAGCTTTCTTT; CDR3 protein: CASSGTEAFF
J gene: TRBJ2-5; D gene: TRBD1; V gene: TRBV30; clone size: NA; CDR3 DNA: TGTGCCTGGGGCCCAGGGGGCGCTGAGACCCAGTACTTC; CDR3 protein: CAWGPGGAETQYF
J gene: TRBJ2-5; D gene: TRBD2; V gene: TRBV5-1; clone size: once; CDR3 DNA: TGCGCCAGCAGCTCTCGGACTAGCAAAGAGACCCAGTACTTC; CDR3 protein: CASSSRTSKETQYF
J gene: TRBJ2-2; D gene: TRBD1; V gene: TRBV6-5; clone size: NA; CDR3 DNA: TGTGCCAGCAGCACCGGGACAGGGCGAACCGGGGAGCTGTTTTTT; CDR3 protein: CASSTGTGRTGELFF
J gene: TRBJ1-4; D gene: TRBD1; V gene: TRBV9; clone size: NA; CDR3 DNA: TGTGCCAGCAGCGCCGGACAGGGGTCTAATGAAAAACTGTTTTTT; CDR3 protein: CASSAGQGSNEKLFF
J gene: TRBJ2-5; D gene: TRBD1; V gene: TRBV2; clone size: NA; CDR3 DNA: TGTGCCAGCGGAGGGCAGGGGGCCCGAGAGACCCAGTACTTC; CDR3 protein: CASGGQGARETQYF
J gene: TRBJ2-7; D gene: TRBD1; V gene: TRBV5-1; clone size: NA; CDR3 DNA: TGCGCCAGCAGCCTTTGGGGGGGACAGGGGTATGATGAGCAGTACTTC; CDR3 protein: CASSLWGGQGYDEQYF
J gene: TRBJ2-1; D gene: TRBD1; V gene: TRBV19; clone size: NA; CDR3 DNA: TGTGCCAGTAGTATCGGGACAGGGACCTACAATGAGCAGTTCTTC; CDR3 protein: CASSIGTGTYNEQFF
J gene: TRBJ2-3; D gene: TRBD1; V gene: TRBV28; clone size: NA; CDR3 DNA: TGTGCCAGCAGTTTCCCGCTGACAGGGATGAGAGATACGCAGTATTTT; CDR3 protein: CASSFPLTGMRDTQYF
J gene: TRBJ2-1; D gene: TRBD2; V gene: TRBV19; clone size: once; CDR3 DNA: TGTGCCAGCTCGCTTCTAGCGGGGAGGGGGAATGAGCAGTTCTTC; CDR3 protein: CASSLLAGRGNEQFF
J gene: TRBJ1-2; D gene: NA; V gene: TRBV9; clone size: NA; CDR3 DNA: TGTGCCAGCAGCTCAGGGATATTAGGCTATGGCTACACCTTC; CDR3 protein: CASSSGILGYGYTF
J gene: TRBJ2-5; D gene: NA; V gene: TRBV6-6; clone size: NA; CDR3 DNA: TGTGCCAGCAACAGACCCACAGAGACCCAGTACTTC; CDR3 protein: CASNRPTETQYF
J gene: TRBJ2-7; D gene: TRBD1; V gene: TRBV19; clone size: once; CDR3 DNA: TGTGCCAGTAGTATAGGGAGGACAGGGGACTACGAGCAGTACTTC; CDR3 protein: CASSIGRTGDYEQYF
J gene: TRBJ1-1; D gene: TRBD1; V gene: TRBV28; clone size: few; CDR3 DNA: TGTGCCAGCAGTCCTCGACAGGGATTAGGGGCTTTCTTT; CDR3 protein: CASSPRQGLGAFF
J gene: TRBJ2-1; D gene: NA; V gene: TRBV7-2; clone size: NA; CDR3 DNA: TGTGCCAGCAGCTTAGGTAGGGTGGGGGCCAAAAATGAGCAGTTCTTC; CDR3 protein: CASSLGRVGAKNEQFF
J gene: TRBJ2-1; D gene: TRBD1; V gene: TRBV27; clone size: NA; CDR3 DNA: TGTGCCACCGGGACAGACAGTCAGAGCTCCTACAATGAGCAGTTCTTC; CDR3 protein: CATGTDSQSSYNEQFF
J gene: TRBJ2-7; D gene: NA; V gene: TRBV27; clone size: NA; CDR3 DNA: TGTGCCAGCAGTCCGAGGGTGGGCTACGAGCAGTACTTC; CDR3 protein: CASSPRVGYEQYF
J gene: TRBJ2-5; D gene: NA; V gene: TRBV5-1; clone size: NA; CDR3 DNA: TGCGCCAGCAGCTTGAGGGGGGGCCCGGAGACCCAGTACTTC; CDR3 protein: CASSLRGGPETQYF
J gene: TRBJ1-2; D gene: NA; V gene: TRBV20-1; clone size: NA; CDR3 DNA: TGCAGTGCTAGTAGCGGAATTAACTATGGCTACACCTTC; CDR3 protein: CSASSGINYGYTF
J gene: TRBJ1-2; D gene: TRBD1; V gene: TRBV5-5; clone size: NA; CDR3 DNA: TGTGCCAGCAGCTTACCGGGACAGGGGGCTGGCTACACCTTC; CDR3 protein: CASSLPGQGAGYTF
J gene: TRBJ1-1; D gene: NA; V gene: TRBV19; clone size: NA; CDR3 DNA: TGTGCCAGTAGGGACCAGGGGACCACTGAAGCTTTCTTT; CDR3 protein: CASRDQGTTEAFF
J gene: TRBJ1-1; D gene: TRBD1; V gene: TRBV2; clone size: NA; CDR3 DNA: TGTGCCACCAGGGGGGGGAGAACTGAAGCTTTCTTT; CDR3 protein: CATRGGRTEAFF
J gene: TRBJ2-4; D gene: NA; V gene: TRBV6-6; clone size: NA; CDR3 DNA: TGTGCCAGCAGTTCCTGGCCGATTCAGTACTTC; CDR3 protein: CASSSWPIQYF
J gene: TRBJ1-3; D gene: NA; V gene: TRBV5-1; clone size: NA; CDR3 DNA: TGCGCCAGCAGCCTACTCGGGGTGAGCTCTGGAAACACCATATATTTT; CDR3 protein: CASSLLGVSSGNTIYF
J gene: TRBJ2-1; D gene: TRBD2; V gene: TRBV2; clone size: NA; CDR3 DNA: TGTGCCAGCAGTGAAGCGGGACTACGAGAGCAGTTCTTC; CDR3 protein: CASSEAGLREQFF
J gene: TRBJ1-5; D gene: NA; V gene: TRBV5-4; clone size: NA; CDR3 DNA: TGTGCCAGCAGCTTGGGGGGGGGACTTTATAGCAATCAGCCCCAGCATTTT; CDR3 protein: CASSLGGGLYSNQPQHF
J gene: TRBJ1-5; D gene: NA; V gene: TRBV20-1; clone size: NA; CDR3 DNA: TGCAGTGCTAGTCCCCAGGGATTGGAGAGTCAGCCCCAGCATTTT; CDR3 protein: CSASPQGLESQPQHF
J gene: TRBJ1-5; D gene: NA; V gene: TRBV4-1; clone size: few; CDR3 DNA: TGCGCCAGCAGCCAAGCCGGTAATCAGCCCCAGCATTTT; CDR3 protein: CASSQAGNQPQHF
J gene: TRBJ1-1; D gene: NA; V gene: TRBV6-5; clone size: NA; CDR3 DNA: TGTGCCAGCAGTTTAAAAAACATGAACACTGAAGCTTTCTTT; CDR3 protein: CASSLKNMNTEAFF
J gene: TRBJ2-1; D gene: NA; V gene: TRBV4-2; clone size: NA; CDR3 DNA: TGTGCCAGCAGAGCCAAGAAAGACAGGCCCGAAGGTGAGCAGTTCTTC; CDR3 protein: CASRAKKDRPEGEQFF
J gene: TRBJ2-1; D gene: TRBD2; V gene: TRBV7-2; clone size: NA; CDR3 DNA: TGTGCCAGCAGCTCCGGGACTAGCGGGGGTTACAATGAGCAGTTCTTC; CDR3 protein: CASSSGTSGGYNEQFF
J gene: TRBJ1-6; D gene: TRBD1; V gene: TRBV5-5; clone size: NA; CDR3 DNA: TGTGCCAGCAGCTTCCGGGACAGGGCTTCACCCCTCCACTTT; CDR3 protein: CASSFRDRASPLHF
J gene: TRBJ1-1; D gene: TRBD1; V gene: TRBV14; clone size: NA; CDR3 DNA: TGTGCCAGCAGCGTTAAAGGGACAGGGGGCCCTGAAGCTTTCTTT; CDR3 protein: CASSVKGTGGPEAFF
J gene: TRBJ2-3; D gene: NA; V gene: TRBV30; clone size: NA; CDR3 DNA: TGTGCCTGGAGTGTATTGCGGTATACGCAGTATTTT; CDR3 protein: CAWSVLRYTQYF
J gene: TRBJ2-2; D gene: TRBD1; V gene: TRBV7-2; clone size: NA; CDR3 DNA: TGTGCCAGCAGCTCCGGGACAGGGGGTGTTGGGGAGCTGTTTTTT; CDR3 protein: CASSSGTGGVGELFF
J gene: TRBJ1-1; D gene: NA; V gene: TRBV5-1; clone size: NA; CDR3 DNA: TGCGCCAGCAAGGACAGAAACACTGAAGCTTTCTTT; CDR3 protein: CASKDRNTEAFF
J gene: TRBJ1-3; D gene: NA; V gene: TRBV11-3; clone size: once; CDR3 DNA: TGTGCCAGCAGCTTAGTAGGACAGATACCTTCTGGAAACACCATATATTTT; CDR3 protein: CASSLVGQIPSGNTIYF
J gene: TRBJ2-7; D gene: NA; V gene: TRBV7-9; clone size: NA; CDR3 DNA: TGTGCCAGCAGCGCCCCCGCGGCAACGACCTACGAGCAGTACTTC; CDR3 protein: CASSAPAATTYEQYF
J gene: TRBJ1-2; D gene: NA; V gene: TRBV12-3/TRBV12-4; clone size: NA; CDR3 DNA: TGTGCCAGCAGTTTGGCGGGGAACTATGGCTACACCTTC; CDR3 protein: CASSLAGNYGYTF
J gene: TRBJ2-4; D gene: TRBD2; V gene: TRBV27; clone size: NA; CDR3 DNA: TGTGCCAGCAGTCGCCGACTAGCGGGGGGGCCAAACATTCAGTACTTC; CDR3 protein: CASSRRLAGGPNIQYF
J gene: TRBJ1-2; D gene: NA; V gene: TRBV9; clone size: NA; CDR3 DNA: TGTGCCAGCAGCGTAAACAGGGACTATGGCTACACCTTC; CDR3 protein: CASSVNRDYGYTF
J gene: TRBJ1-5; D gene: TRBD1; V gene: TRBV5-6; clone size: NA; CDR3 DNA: TGTGCCAGCAGCTCACCCCGGGACAGGGGTATTCCCCAGCATTTT; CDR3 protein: CASSSPRDRGIPQHF
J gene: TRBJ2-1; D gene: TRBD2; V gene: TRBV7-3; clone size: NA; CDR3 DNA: TGTGCCAGCAGCTTAAGTGGGGGGGACGTTGAGCAGTTCTTC; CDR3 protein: CASSLSGGDVEQFF
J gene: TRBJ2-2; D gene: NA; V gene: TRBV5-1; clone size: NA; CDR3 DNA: TGCGCCAGCAGCGTGTTGGGGCGCTACACCGGGGAGCTGTTTTTT; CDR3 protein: CASSVLGRYTGELFF
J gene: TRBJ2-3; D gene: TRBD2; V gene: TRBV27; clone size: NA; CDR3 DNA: TGTGCCAGCAGTTTAACGGCTAGCGGGGGGGCCGTAGATACGCAGTATTTT; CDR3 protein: CASSLTASGGAVDTQYF
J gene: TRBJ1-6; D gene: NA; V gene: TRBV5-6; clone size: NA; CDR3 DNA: TGTGCCAGCAGCCTGGGGGCAGGGTCGAGTTTTGGGTCACCCCTCCACTTT; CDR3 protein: CASSLGAGSSFGSPLHF